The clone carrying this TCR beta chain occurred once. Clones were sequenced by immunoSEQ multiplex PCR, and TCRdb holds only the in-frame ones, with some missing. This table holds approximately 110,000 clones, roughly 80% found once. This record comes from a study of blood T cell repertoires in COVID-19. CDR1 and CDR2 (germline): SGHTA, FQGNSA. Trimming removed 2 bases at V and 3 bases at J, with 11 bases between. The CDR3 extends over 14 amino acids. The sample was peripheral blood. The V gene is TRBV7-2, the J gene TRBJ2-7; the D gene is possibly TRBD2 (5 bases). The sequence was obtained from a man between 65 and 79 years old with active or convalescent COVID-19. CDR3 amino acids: CASSLKLVFYEQYF. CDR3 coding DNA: TGTGCCAGCAGCTTAAAACTAGTCTTCTACGAGCAGTACTTC.